These 14 T cell receptor beta chains originate from one sample sequenced in a study of shared clonotypes between healthy human individuals. Repertoires were generated with immunoSEQ multiplex PCR, while TCRdb's copy carries only in-frame clones and drops some. This sample has about 2,100,000 clones, with about 93% found just once. In the naive CD8 group, cells lacked CD45RO and were positively selected for CCR7, so terminally differentiated effector memory CD45RA+ cells were left out. Source material: naive CD8+ T cells from PBMCs. The receptors come from a young man in good health. Some clones in this sample may be carry-over from other donors' samples.

The chain carries TRBV9 and TRBJ1-3, with TRBD1 as a possible D gene (5 bases). V lost 0 bases to trimming and J lost 4 bases, with 11 bases between them. Germline CDR1 SGDLS, CDR2 YYNGEE. This CDR3 is built from 15 residues. The CDR3 is CASSVEGNYGNTIYF. In nucleotides, the CDR3 is TGTGCCAGCAGCGTAGAGGGGAACTACGGAAACACCATATATTTT.

The gene calls are TRBV7-9 and TRBJ2-3; 12 bases match TRBD2. CDR1 is SEHNR and CDR2 is FQNEAQ in the germline V gene (reference sequence). The CDR3 sequence is 17 residues long. After removal of 1 base from V and 4 bases from J, the junction contained 6 bases not matched to a gene. The CDR3 DNA is TGTGCCAGCAGCTTAGAGTGGCGACTAGCGGGAGCAGATACGCAGTATTTT. Encoded protein: CASSLEWRLAGADTQYF. Together with reference TRBV7-9 and TRBJ2-3, the CDR3 gives the full variable domain: DTGVSQNPRHKITKRGQNVTFRCDPISEHNRLYWYRQTLGQGPEFLTYFQNEAQLEKSRLLSDRFSAERPKGSFSTLEIQRTEQGDSAMYLCASSLEWRLAGADTQYFGPGTRLTVL.

The V and J genes are TRBV21-1 and TRBJ2-3; the table names TRBD2, a call not compared with the DNA. TRBV21-1 is recorded as a pseudogene. The CDR3 length is 17 residues. The CDR3 sequence is CASSPPRPPKIQDTQYF. CDR3 in DNA: TGTGCCAGCAGCCCTCCGAGGCCTCCCAAGATTCAAGATACGCAGTATTTT.

This chain uses TRBV13 with TRBJ2-7; D gene unclear. V was trimmed by 6 bases and J by 0 bases, leaving 9 bases between them. This CDR3 has 13 amino acids. Germline V gene lookup returns CDR1 PRHDT and CDR2 FYEKMQ (reference sequence). The CDR3 protein is CASSPHSSYEQYF. CDR3 coding DNA: TGTGCCAGCAGTCCTCATTCCTCCTACGAGCAGTACTTC.

This chain's CDR3 is CASSTRGGTAGELFF. The DNA for the CDR3 is TGTGCCAGCAGTACCCGGGGGGGTACTGCCGGGGAGCTGTTTTTT. This chain uses TRBV6-5 with TRBJ2-2; 8 positions agree with TRBD2. Unmatched junction bases numbered 8, after V lost 5 bases and J lost 6 bases. Germline loops: CDR1 MNHEY, CDR2 SVGAGI. There are 15 residues in the CDR3.

This clone was seen a single time. DNA for the CDR3: TGTGCCAGCAGCTTAGCGTTAGGACTAGCGGGAGTAGATTCGTCCTACGAGCAGTACTTC. Encoded protein: CASSLALGLAGVDSSYEQYF. The chain joins TRBV7-8 to TRBJ2-7; 13 bases match TRBD2. The V gene's germline CDR1 is SGHVS and CDR2 FQNEAQ. The CDR3 has 20 residues. J lost 1 base, V lost 0 bases, and 12 bases had no gene match.

This chain uses TRBV28 with TRBJ1-6; D gene unclear. Looked up from germline, CDR1 is MDHEN and CDR2 is SYDVKM. The CDR3 length is 15 residues. With 3 bases removed from V and 4 bases from J, the gap between germline ends came to 10 bases. The CDR3, as DNA: TGTGCCAGCAGTTTCCGGGGTCCGTATAATTCACCCCTCCACTTT. Translated: CASSFRGPYNSPLHF.

The rearrangement uses TRBV5-8 and TRBJ2-3; TRBD2 matches at 8 bases. Germline values: CDR1 SGHTS, CDR2 YDEGEE. Germline trimming cut 0 bases from V and 2 bases from J; bases unmatched to any gene: 17. This CDR3 is 20 amino acids long. For the CDR3, the DNA is TGTGCCAGCAGCTTGGTAAGGGTACTAGCGGAAGATAGTATCACAGATACGCAGTATTTT. Protein product: CASSLVRVLAEDSITDTQYF.

The genes are TRBV19 and TRBJ2-7; 7 bases fit TRBD1. This CDR3 is built from 14 residues. Germline lookup yields CDR1 LNHDA and CDR2 SQIVND (reference sequence). Germline trimming cut 5 bases from V and 2 bases from J; bases unmatched to any gene: 6. CDR3 region: CASSSRQGPYEQYF. The CDR3 nucleotides read TGTGCCAGTAGTTCCCGACAGGGACCCTACGAGCAGTACTTC.

The sample holds a few counts of this clone. Other DNA sequences from this sample encode an identical CDR3 as well. The chain links TRBV9 to TRBJ1-1; 8 bases match TRBD1. Looked up from germline, CDR1 is SGDLS and CDR2 is YYNGEE. V trimming: 2 bases; J trimming: 1 base; junction bases outside the gene matches: 4. This CDR3 comprises 15 residues. CDR3 coding DNA: TGTGCCAGCAGCGTTGGACAGGGTGGGAACACTGAAGCTTTCTTT. Translated: CASSVGQGGNTEAFF. Full variable domain (outside the CDR3, taken from reference TRBV9 and TRBJ1-1): DSGVTQTPKHLITATGQRVTLRCSPRSGDLSVYWYQQSLDQGLQFLIQYYNGEERAKGNILERFSAQQFPDLHSELNLSSLELGDSALYFCASSVGQGGNTEAFFGQGTRLTVV.

V is TRBV4-1 and J is TRBJ2-7; maybe TRBD1 (5 bases). CDR1 MGHRA and CDR2 YSYEKL come from the germline V gene. The CDR3 covers 14 residues. V was clipped by 0 bases and J by 3 bases, with 9 bases between them. CDR3 protein: CASSQDPTDYEQYF. The CDR3, as DNA: TGCGCCAGCAGCCAAGACCCGACAGACTACGAGCAGTACTTC.

The CDR3 coding sequence is TGTGCCAGCAGTGAATTACTAGCGGGTAAATACAATGAGCAGTTCTTC. Its protein is CASSELLAGKYNEQFF. The chain links TRBV28 to TRBJ2-1; TRBD2 matches at 9 bases. Germline assignment: CDR1 MDHEN and CDR2 SYDVKM. V gave up 5 bases and J gave up 4 bases; unmatched junction bases: 9. The CDR3 runs to 16 residues.

The chain combines TRBV9 with TRBJ2-3; D could derive from TRBD1 or TRBD2 (6 bases each). CDR1 SGDLS and CDR2 YYNGEE come from the germline V gene. The V end was cut by 4 bases, the J end by 5 bases, with 20 bases between. The CDR3 spans 16 residues. In DNA, the CDR3 is TGTGCCAGCAGCCCCCGGAGGGCCAGGGGCCAAGATACGCAGTATTTT. Translation: CASSPRRARGQDTQYF.

This rearrangement joins TRBV5-4 to TRBJ1-2; a possible D gene is TRBD1 (5 bases). Trimming removed 4 bases from V and 5 bases from J, with 15 bases in between. This CDR3 is built from 14 residues. Germline values: CDR1 SGHNT, CDR2 YYREEE (reference sequence). The CDR3 DNA reads TGTGCCAGCAGCCCTAGGACAAGGCGGTATGGCTACACCTTC. This codes for CASSPRTRRYGYTF.